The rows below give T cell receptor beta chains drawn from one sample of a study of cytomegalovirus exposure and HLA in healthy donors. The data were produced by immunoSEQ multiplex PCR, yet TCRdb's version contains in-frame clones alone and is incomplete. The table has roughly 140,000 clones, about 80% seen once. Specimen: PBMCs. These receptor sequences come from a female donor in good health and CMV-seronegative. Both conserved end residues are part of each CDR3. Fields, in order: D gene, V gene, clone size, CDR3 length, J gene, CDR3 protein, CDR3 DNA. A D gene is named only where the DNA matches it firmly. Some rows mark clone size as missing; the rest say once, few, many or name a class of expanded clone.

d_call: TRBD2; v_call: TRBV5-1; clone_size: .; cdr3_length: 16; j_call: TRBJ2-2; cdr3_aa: CASSWGLAGSTGELFF; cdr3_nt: TGCGCCAGCAGCTGGGGACTAGCGGGGAGCACCGGGGAGCTGTTTTTT
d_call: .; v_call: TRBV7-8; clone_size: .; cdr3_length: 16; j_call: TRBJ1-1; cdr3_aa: CASSLAGQRSNTEAFF; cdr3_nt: TGTGCCAGCAGCTTAGCGGGCCAACGTTCGAACACTGAAGCTTTCTTT
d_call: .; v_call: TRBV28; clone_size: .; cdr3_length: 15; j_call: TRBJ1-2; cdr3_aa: CASSLLSGRHYGYTF; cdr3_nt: TGTGCCAGCAGTTTATTGTCAGGGCGGCACTATGGCTACACCTTC
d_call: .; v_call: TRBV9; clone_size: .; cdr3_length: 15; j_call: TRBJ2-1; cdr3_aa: CASSVYRDSTVEQFF; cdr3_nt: TGTGCCAGCAGCGTTTATCGGGACTCAACGGTAGAGCAGTTCTTC
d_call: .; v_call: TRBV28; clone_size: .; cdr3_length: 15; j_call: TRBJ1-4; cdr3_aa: CASSKTDSRTEKLFF; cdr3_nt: TGTGCCAGCAGCAAAACCGACAGTAGAACTGAAAAGCTGTTTTTT
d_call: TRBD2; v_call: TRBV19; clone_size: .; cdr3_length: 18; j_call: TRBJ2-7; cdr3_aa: CASSIISGGRASPYEQYF; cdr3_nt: TGTGCCAGTAGTATTATCTCGGGGGGGAGGGCCAGCCCCTACGAGCAGTACTTC
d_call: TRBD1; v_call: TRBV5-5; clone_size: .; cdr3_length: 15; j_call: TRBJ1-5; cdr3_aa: CASSFQGARGQPQHF; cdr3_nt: TGTGCCAGCAGCTTTCAGGGGGCGCGAGGTCAGCCCCAGCATTTT
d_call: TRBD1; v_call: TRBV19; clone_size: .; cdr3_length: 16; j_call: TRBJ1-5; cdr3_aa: CASRISDRVTNQPQHF; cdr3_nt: TGTGCCAGTAGGATTTCTGACAGGGTCACCAATCAGCCCCAGCATTTT
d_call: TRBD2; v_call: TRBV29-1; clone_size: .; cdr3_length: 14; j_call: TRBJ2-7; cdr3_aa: CSVEGLAGYYEQYF; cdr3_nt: TGCAGCGTAGAGGGACTAGCGGGCTATTACGAGCAGTACTTC
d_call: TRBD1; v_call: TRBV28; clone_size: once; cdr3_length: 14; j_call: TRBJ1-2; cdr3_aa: CASSPRTGKYGYTF; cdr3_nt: TGTGCCAGCAGTCCCCGGACAGGGAAGTATGGCTACACCTTC
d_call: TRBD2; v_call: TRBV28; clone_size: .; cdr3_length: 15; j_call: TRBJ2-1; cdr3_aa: CASSYGTSEANEQFF; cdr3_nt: TGTGCCAGCAGCTACGGGACTAGCGAGGCCAATGAGCAGTTCTTC
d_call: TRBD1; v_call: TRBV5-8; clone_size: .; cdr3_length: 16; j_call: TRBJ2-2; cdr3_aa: CADGGPGQGDTGELFF; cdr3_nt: TGTGCCGACGGGGGCCCGGGACAGGGGGACACCGGGGAGCTGTTTTTT
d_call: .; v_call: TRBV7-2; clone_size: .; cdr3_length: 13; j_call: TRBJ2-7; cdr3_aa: CASTSGGSYEQYF; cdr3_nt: TGTGCCAGCACCTCGGGGGGCAGCTACGAGCAGTACTTC
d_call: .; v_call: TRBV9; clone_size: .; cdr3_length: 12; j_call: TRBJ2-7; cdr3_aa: CASSVDVGEQYF; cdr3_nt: TGTGCCAGCAGCGTAGATGTCGGCGAGCAGTACTTC
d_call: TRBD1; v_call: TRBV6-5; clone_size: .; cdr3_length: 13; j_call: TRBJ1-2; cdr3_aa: CASSLQQGGGYTF; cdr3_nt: TGTGCCAGCAGTTTACAACAGGGGGGCGGCTACACCTTC
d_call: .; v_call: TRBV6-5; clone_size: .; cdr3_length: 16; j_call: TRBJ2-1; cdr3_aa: CASSYLSGVTYNEQFF; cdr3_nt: TGTGCCAGCAGTTACTTGTCGGGAGTTACCTACAATGAGCAGTTCTTC
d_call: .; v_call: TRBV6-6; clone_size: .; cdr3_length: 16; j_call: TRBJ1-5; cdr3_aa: CASSYGVRVSNQPQHF; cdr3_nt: TGTGCCAGCAGTTACGGTGTTCGGGTTAGCAATCAGCCCCAGCATTTT
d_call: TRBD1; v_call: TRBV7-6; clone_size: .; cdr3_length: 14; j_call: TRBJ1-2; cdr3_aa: CASSLGQGVRGYTF; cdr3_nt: TGTGCCAGCAGCTTAGGGCAGGGGGTACGGGGCTACACCTTC
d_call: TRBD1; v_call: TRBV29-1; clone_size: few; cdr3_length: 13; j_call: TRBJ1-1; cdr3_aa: CSEVGQGDTEAFF; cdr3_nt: TGCAGCGAAGTGGGACAGGGAGACACTGAAGCTTTCTTT
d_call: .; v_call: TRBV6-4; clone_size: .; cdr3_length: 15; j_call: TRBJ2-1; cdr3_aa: CASSDGAGSYNEQFF; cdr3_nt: TGTGCCAGCAGTGACGGGGCAGGGTCCTACAATGAGCAGTTCTTC
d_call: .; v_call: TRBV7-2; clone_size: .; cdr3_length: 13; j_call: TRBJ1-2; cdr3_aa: CASLEHTGLGYTF; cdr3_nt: TGTGCCAGTCTAGAGCACACAGGGCTTGGCTACACCTTC
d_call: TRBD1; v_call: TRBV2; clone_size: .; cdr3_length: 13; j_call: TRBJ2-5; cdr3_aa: CASSPGTAETQYF; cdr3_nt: TGTGCCAGCAGTCCAGGGACAGCAGAGACCCAGTACTTC
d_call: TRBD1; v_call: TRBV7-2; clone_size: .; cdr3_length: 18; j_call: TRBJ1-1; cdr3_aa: CASSSWGEWTGVDTEAFF; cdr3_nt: TGTGCCAGCAGCTCTTGGGGGGAATGGACAGGGGTTGATACTGAAGCTTTCTTT
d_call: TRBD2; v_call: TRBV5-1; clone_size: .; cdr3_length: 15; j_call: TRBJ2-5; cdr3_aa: CASSLASGRGETQYF; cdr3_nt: TGCGCCAGCAGCTTGGCCTCCGGGAGGGGTGAGACCCAGTACTTC
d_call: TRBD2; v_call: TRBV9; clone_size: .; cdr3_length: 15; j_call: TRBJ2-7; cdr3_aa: CASSVGAGGSYEQYF; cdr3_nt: TGTGCCAGCAGCGTAGGGGCGGGAGGTTCCTACGAGCAGTACTTC
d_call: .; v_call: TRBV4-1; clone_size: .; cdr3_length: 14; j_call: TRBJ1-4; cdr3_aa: CASSQGREGEKLFF; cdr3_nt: TGCGCCAGCAGCCAAGGCAGGGAAGGCGAAAAACTGTTTTTT
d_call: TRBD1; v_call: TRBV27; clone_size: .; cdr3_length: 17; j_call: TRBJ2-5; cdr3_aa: CASRRLSGTGGQETQYF; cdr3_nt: TGTGCCAGCAGAAGACTCTCCGGGACAGGGGGGCAAGAGACCCAGTACTTC
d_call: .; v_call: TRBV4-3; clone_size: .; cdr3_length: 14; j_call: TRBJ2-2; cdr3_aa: CASSQEGRTGELFF; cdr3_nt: TGCGCCAGCAGCCAAGAGGGCCGGACCGGGGAGCTGTTTTTT
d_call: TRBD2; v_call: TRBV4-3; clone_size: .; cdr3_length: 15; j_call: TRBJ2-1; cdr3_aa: CASSPGLAGGNEQFF; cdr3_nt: TGCGCCAGCAGCCCGGGACTAGCGGGGGGAAATGAGCAGTTCTTC
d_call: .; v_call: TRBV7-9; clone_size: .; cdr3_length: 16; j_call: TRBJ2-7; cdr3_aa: CASSLVSTGSSYEQYF; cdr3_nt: TGTGCCAGCAGCTTAGTCTCCACAGGGAGCTCCTACGAGCAGTACTTC
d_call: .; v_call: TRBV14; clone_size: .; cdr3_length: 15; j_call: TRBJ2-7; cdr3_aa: CASSQVRTGSGEQYF; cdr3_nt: TGTGCCAGCAGCCAAGTTCGAACAGGGTCAGGCGAGCAGTACTTC
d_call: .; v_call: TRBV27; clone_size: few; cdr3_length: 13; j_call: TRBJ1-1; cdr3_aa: CASSLGPNTEAFF; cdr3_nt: TGTGCCAGCAGTTTGGGGCCGAACACTGAAGCTTTCTTT
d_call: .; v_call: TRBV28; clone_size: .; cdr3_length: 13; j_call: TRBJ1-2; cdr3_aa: CASSFAGHYGYPF; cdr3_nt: TGTGCCAGCAGTTTTGCAGGACACTATGGCTACCCCTTC
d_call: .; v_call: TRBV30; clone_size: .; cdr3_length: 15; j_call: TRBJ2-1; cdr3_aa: CAWSVRGASYNEQFF; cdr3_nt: TGTGCCTGGAGTGTACGGGGGGCATCCTACAATGAGCAGTTCTTC
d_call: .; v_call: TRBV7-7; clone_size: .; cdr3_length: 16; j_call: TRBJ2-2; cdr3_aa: CASGTTGKGHTGELFF; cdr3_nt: TGTGCCAGCGGCACTACAGGGAAGGGGCACACCGGGGAGCTGTTTTTT
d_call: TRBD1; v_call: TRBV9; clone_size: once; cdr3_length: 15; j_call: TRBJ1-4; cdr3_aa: CASSVRTGSNEKLFF; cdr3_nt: TGTGCCAGCAGCGTTCGGACAGGGTCTAATGAAAAACTGTTTTTT
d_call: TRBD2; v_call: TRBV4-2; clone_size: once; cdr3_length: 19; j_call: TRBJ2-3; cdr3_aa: CASSQDTSGRASGTDTQYF; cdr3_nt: TGTGCCAGCAGCCAAGATACCAGCGGGAGGGCCAGTGGAACAGATACGCAGTATTTT
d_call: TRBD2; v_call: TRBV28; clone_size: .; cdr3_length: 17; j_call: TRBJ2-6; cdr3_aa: CASSSGRAHSGANVLTF; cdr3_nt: TGTGCCAGCAGTAGCGGGAGGGCCCATTCTGGGGCCAACGTCCTGACTTTC
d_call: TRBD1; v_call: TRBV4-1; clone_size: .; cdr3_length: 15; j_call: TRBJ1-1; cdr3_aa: CASSQDRGRNTEAFF; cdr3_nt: TGCGCCAGCAGCCAAGATAGGGGGCGGAACACTGAAGCTTTCTTT
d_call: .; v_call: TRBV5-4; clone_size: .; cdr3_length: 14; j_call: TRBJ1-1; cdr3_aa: CASSLVRENTEAFF; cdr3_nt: TGTGCCAGCAGCTTGGTACGGGAGAACACTGAAGCTTTCTTT
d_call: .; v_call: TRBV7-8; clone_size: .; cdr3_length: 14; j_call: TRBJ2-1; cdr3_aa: CASSLLGAYNEQFF; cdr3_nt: TGTGCCAGCAGCTTGTTAGGAGCCTACAATGAGCAGTTCTTC
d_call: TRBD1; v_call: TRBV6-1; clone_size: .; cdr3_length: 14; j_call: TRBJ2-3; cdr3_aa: CASRTGGGTDTQYF; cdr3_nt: TGTGCCAGCAGAACAGGGGGCGGCACAGATACGCAGTATTTT
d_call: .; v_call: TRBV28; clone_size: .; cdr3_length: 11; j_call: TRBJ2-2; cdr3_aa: CASSSAGELFF; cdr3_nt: TGTGCCAGCTCGTCCGCCGGGGAGCTGTTTTTT
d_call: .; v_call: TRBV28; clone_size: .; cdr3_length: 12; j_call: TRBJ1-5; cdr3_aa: CATGWANQPQHF; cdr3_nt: TGTGCCACCGGATGGGCCAATCAGCCCCAGCATTTT
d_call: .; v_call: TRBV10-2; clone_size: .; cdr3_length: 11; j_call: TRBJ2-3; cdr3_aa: CASSGGTTQYF; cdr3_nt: TGCGCCAGCAGTGGCGGCACTACGCAGTATTTT
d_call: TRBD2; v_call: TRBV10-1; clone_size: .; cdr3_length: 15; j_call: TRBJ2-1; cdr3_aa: CASSMGLAHYNEQFF; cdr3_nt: TGCGCCAGCAGTATGGGACTAGCTCACTACAATGAGCAGTTCTTC
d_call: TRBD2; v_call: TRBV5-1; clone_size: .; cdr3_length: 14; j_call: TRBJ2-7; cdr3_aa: CASSKGTSWDEQYF; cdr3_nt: TGCGCCAGCAGCAAAGGGACTAGCTGGGACGAGCAGTACTTC
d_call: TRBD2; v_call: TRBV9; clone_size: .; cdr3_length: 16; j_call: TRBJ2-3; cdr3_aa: CASSVTGGLGADTQYF; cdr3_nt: TGTGCCAGCAGCGTGACGGGGGGGCTTGGTGCAGATACGCAGTATTTT